This is a list of T cell receptor beta chains from one sample in a study of technical replicates of blood from a few donors. TCRdb keeps only in-frame clones here, not all; method: immunoSEQ multiplex PCR. The data contain 40,000 to 60,000 clones, approximately 90% of them singletons. The sample consisted of PBMCs. These receptors all come from a human donor in good health. Some clones in this sample may be carry-over from other donors' samples. CDR3s include the opening cysteine and the closing phenylalanine or tryptophan. A D gene is named only where the DNA matches it firmly. Size tells how often a clone was seen (once, few, many) or the class of an expanded clone, and some rows leave it out.

size	V	J	D	CDR3	DNA
.	TRBV5-4	TRBJ2-3	.	CASSLRGTDTQYF	TGTGCCAGCAGCTTGCGGGGCACAGATACGCAGTATTTT
once	TRBV5-1	TRBJ2-3	TRBD2	CASSLAAGGTDTQYF	TGCGCCAGCAGCTTGGCAGCCGGGGGGACAGATACGCAGTATTTT
.	TRBV27	TRBJ1-1	.	CASSRRPGDTEAFF	TGTGCCAGCAGCAGACGTCCAGGCGACACTGAAGCTTTCTTT
once	TRBV5-6	TRBJ2-3	.	CASSSRGGTDTQYF	TGTGCCAGCAGCTCTCGTGGCGGTACAGATACGCAGTATTTT
.	TRBV6-5	TRBJ1-2	.	CASSYSRGGDGYTF	TGTGCCAGCAGTTACAGTCGTGGAGGCGATGGCTACACCTTC
.	TRBV11-3	TRBJ2-5	TRBD1	CASSFGRTGMEETQYF	TGTGCCAGCAGCTTTGGTAGGACAGGGATGGAAGAGACCCAGTACTTC
.	TRBV2	TRBJ1-1	TRBD1	CASSITGGGTEAFF	TGTGCCAGCAGCATCACAGGGGGTGGAACTGAAGCTTTCTTT
.	TRBV15	TRBJ2-7	.	CATSRARGHEQYF	TGTGCCACCAGCAGAGCTAGGGGCCACGAGCAGTACTTC
.	TRBV5-4	TRBJ2-2	.	CASSLGVQAGELFF	TGTGCCAGCAGCTTAGGGGTACAGGCCGGGGAGCTGTTTTTT
.	TRBV6-5	TRBJ1-2	TRBD1	CASRRRDRVGGYTF	TGTGCCAGCAGGCGCCGGGACAGGGTTGGAGGCTACACCTTC
once	TRBV7-2	TRBJ2-7	.	CASSLGLEKGAYEQYF	TGTGCCAGCAGCTTAGGTCTAGAAAAGGGGGCCTACGAGCAGTACTTC
few	TRBV9	TRBJ1-2	TRBD1	CASRHGTGANYGYTF	TGTGCCAGCAGGCATGGGACAGGAGCTAACTATGGCTACACCTTC
.	TRBV5-4	TRBJ1-3	.	CASSFTGTGNTIYF	TGTGCCAGCAGCTTTACAGGAACTGGAAACACCATATATTTT
.	TRBV19	TRBJ2-3	.	CASSIGSGEGTDTQYF	TGTGCCAGTAGTATAGGGTCAGGCGAAGGCACAGATACGCAGTATTTT
.	TRBV4-1	TRBJ1-6	.	CASSQDTVYSDNSPLHF	TGCGCCAGCAGCCAAGATACAGTCTATAGCGATAATTCACCCCTCCACTTT
.	TRBV7-8	TRBJ2-3	TRBD1	CASSLTTGFTDTQYF	TGTGCCAGCAGCCTCACGACAGGGTTCACAGATACGCAGTATTTT
.	TRBV6-6	TRBJ2-7	TRBD1	CASSSRTGAFSEQYF	TGTGCCAGCAGTTCCAGGACAGGGGCCTTCAGCGAGCAGTACTTC
.	TRBV4-1	TRBJ2-7	.	CASSPRQASDEQYF	TGCGCCAGCAGCCCGCGGCAAGCCTCTGACGAGCAGTACTTC
once	TRBV19	TRBJ2-2	TRBD2	CASIGGRANTGELFF	TGTGCCAGTATCGGGGGGAGGGCGAACACCGGGGAGCTGTTTTTT
.	TRBV11-2	TRBJ1-4	TRBD1	CASSQDRAYEKLFF	TGTGCCAGCAGCCAAGACAGGGCTTATGAAAAACTGTTTTTT
.	TRBV10-3	TRBJ2-7	.	CAISESRDSGEQYF	TGTGCCATCAGTGAGTCTAGGGATTCAGGGGAGCAGTACTTC
once	TRBV5-4	TRBJ1-2	TRBD1	CASSFGQALLSGYTF	TGTGCCAGCAGCTTTGGACAGGCTCTATTGAGCGGCTACACCTTC
once	TRBV27	TRBJ2-2	.	CARTGTGELFF	TGTGCCAGAACAGGGACCGGGGAGCTGTTTTTT